These 8 T cell receptor beta chains came from one sample sequenced in a study of Tregs in tolerant kidney transplant recipients. TCRdb's table, derived via immunoSEQ multiplex PCR, lists solely in-frame clones and lacks some. The repertoire holds roughly 120,000 clones, with roughly nine tenths as singletons. The sequenced material came from CD4+ T cells from blood. The receptors were gathered from a human donor in good health.

This clone was seen once. The gene calls are TRBV5-8 and TRBJ2-3; D is ambiguous. This CDR3 has 13 amino acids. Looked up from germline, CDR1 is SGHTS and CDR2 is YDEGEE. The ends were cut back, 3 bases at V and 2 bases at J, with 7 bases in the middle. CDR3 loop: CASSSQYTDTQYF. The CDR3 DNA reads as TGTGCCAGCAGCTCGCAGTACACAGATACGCAGTATTTT. The full variable domain, in which reference TRBV5-8 and TRBJ2-3 provide the parts outside the CDR3, is EAGVTQSPTHLIKTRGQQATLRCSPISGHTSVYWYQQALGLGLQFLLWYDEGEERNRGNFPPRFSGRQFPNYSSELNVNALELEDSALYLCASSSQYTDTQYFGPGTRLTVL.

The chain has TRBV18 and TRBJ2-3; TRBD1 agrees at 8 bases. Germline V gene lookup returns CDR1 KGHSH and CDR2 LQKENI. V was clipped by 3 bases and J by 2 bases; unmatched bases: 4. The CDR3 totals 15 residues. The CDR3 sequence: CASSPNRGSTDTQYF. The CDR3 DNA is TGTGCCAGCTCACCCAACAGGGGGTCCACAGATACGCAGTATTTT.

This chain connects TRBV6-5 to TRBJ2-7, with D perhaps assigned TRBD1 or TRBD2 (5 bases each). The V and J ends lost 0 bases and 6 bases respectively, with 9 bases between them. The CDR3 loop spans 13 amino acids. CDR1 is MNHEY and CDR2 is SVGAGI in the germline V gene. CDR3 nucleotide sequence: TGTGCCAGCAGTTACTCGCCCGGGGCCGAGCAGTACTTC. Amino acids: CASSYSPGAEQYF.

This chain connects TRBV7-2 to TRBJ2-1, with 7 nucleotides matching TRBD2. V lost 4 bases and J lost 0; bases outside the gene matches: 9. CDR3 size: 17 residues. Germline-derived CDR1 and CDR2 are SGHTA and FQGNSA. As DNA, the CDR3 is TGTGCCAGCAGCTCCTTAGCGGGCCTGGGCTCCTACAATGAGCAGTTCTTC. Translation: CASSSLAGLGSYNEQFF.

This clone was seen once. V gene TRBV4-2 combines with J gene TRBJ2-7, with TRBD2 matching 7 bases. Looked up from germline, CDR1 is LGHNA and CDR2 is YNFKEQ. The CDR3 is 16 amino acids. The V gene end was trimmed by 1 base and the J gene end by 7 bases; junction bases not matched to a gene: 13. The CDR3: CASSQGTSSGGYEQYF. DNA of the CDR3: TGTGCCAGCAGCCAAGGAACTAGCTCGGGAGGTTATGAGCAGTACTTC.

This clone was picked up one time. The chain links TRBV7-6 to TRBJ2-6, with D maybe TRBD2 (7 bases). Trimming pared 4 bases from V and 5 bases from J, leaving 12 bases between. Per the germline V gene, CDR1 is SGHVS and CDR2 is FNYEAQ. This CDR3 has 15 residues. CDR3 nucleotide sequence: TGTGCCAGCAGCTCCCCCGGGGGGCGGGCCAACGTCCTGACTTTC. Translated: CASSSPGGRANVLTF.

The rearrangement joins TRBV4-1 to TRBJ1-2; D not resolved. Germline V gene lookup returns CDR1 MGHRA and CDR2 YSYEKL. Trimming pared 4 bases from V and 10 bases from J, leaving 16 bases between. The CDR3 length is 13 residues. The CDR3 sequence is CASSRRIGETYTF. CDR3 bases: TGCGCCAGCAGCCGAAGAATTGGGGAAACCTACACCTTC.

V gene TRBV5-1 combines with J gene TRBJ2-1; D unclear. The germline V gene has CDR1 SGHRS and CDR2 YFSETQ. The CDR3 consists of 15 residues. The V and J ends lost 2 bases and 1 base respectively, with 10 bases between them. This chain's CDR3 is CASSFGLTSYNEQFF. In DNA, the CDR3 is TGCGCCAGCAGCTTTGGATTGACATCCTACAATGAGCAGTTCTTC.